The 27 T cell receptor beta chains presented below share a single source sample, sequenced in a study of identical twins. A single record per CDR3 protein comes from TCRdb applying MiXCR to the 5' RACE reads. The repertoire holds hundreds of thousands of distinct CDR3 sequences, with less than 9% as singletons. The same specimen was also included in a second study, on yellow fever vaccine responses in identical twins.

The sample was PBMCs. The origin of the receptors is a woman aged 18 to 35 in good health.

The chain has TRBV4-2 and TRBJ2-2; possible D gene TRBD2, 6 bases. This CDR3 is built from 16 residues. Germline CDR1 reads LGHNA; CDR2 reads YNFKEQ. V was shortened by 0 bases and J by 6 bases, with 14 bases between the two germline ends. The CDR3 is CASSQEKPGAAGELFF. CDR3 nucleotide sequence: TGTGCCAGCAGCCAAGAGAAGCCGGGAGCCGCCGGGGAGCTGTTTTTT.

This clonotype has more than one count but fewer than ten. The chain has TRBV20-1 and TRBJ2-1, with unresolved D. The CDR3 is 14 amino acids. The germline CDR1 and CDR2 sequences are DFQATT and SNEGSKA (reference sequence). Deletions cut 4 bases from V and 3 bases from J, with 13 bases between. Here the CDR3 reads CSANPTWGYNEQFF. The CDR3 DNA sequence: TGCAGTGCTAACCCGACATGGGGCTACAATGAGCAGTTCTTC.

The J gene is TRBJ2-3, the V gene TRBV25-1; 8 nucleotides agree with TRBD2. V shed 7 bases, J shed 4 bases, and the junction held 4 bases outside the gene matches. The germline gives CDR1 MGHDK, CDR2 SYGVNS. This CDR3 is 13 amino acids long. The CDR3 reads CASTIAGSDTQYF. DNA of the CDR3: TGTGCCAGCACCATAGCGGGATCAGATACGCAGTATTTT.

The chain recombines TRBV4-1 with TRBJ2-3, with D possibly matching TRBD2 (5 bases). Trimming removed 3 bases from V and 3 bases from J, with 13 bases in between. This CDR3 has 15 amino acids. Per germline, CDR1 MGHRA and CDR2 YSYEKL. Here the CDR3 reads CASSHDQLGTDTQYF. DNA of the CDR3: TGCGCCAGCAGCCATGACCAACTAGGTACAGATACGCAGTATTTT.

At least ten counts were recorded for this clonotype. The V and J genes are TRBV7-9 and TRBJ1-2, with 7 bases fitting TRBD1. V lost 4 bases to trimming and J lost 1 base; unmatched junction nucleotides: 6. The CDR3 is 15 amino acids. The germline V gene has CDR1 SEHNR and CDR2 FQNEAQ (reference sequence). This chain's CDR3 is CASSSGDRVNYGYTF. The DNA of the CDR3 is TGTGCCAGCAGCTCTGGGGACAGAGTTAACTATGGCTACACCTTC.

In nucleotides, the CDR3 is TGTGCCAGCAAGGAAGCGGGGGGGCCCAATGAGCAGTTCTTC. It codes for CASKEAGGPNEQFF. The rearrangement joins TRBV27 to TRBJ2-1; 10 bases agree with TRBD2. Germline V gene lookup returns CDR1 MNHEY and CDR2 SMNVEV (reference sequence). CDR3 length: 14 amino acids. The ends lost 7 bases at V and 6 bases at J; junction bases unmatched: 6.

V is TRBV24-1 and J is TRBJ2-1; 8 nucleotides line up with TRBD1. The CDR3 extends over 14 amino acids. The germline gives CDR1 KGHDR, CDR2 SFDVKD. Trimming at V came to 3 bases and at J to 8 bases, leaving 5 bases not matched to a gene. CDR3 loop: CATSDQGATYEQFF. In DNA, the CDR3 is TGTGCCACCAGTGATCAGGGGGCCACCTATGAGCAGTTCTTC.

This clonotype has only a few counts. V usage is TRBV15 and J usage is TRBJ2-3, with D tentatively TRBD1 or TRBD2 (5 bases each). The CDR3 is 14 residues long. Germline CDR1 and CDR2: LNHNV and YYDKDF (reference sequence). V was cut by 0 bases and J by 4 bases, with 8 bases left in between. CDR3 protein: CATSRDRGADTQYF. CDR3 sequence (DNA): TGTGCCACCAGCAGAGATAGGGGAGCAGATACGCAGTATTTT.

The chain uses TRBV29-1 and TRBJ2-7; 7 nucleotides align to TRBD1. Germline V gene data show CDR1 as SQVTM and CDR2 as ANQGSEA. The CDR3 extends over 15 amino acids. Losses at the gene ends were 1 base for V and 6 bases for J; bases not matched to a gene: 12. The CDR3: CSVEVIEGAISEQYF. The DNA for the CDR3 is TGCAGCGTTGAAGTAATTGAGGGGGCGATATCCGAGCAGTACTTC.

This clonotype was counted a few times. This chain links TRBV20-1 with TRBJ2-2; possibly TRBD2 for D (6 bases). CDR3 length: 14 residues. Germline V gives CDR1 DFQATT, CDR2 SNEGSKA (reference sequence). With 2 bases removed from V and 1 base from J, the gap between germline ends came to 8 bases. The CDR3 is CSARTAGNTGELFF. The CDR3 nucleotides read TGCAGTGCTAGAACAGCGGGGAACACCGGGGAGCTGTTTTTT.

Many counts were recorded for this clonotype. The J gene is TRBJ1-1, the V gene TRBV2, with TRBD1 as a possible D gene (5 bases). Germline V gene lookup returns CDR1 SNHLY and CDR2 FYNNEI. Trimming pared 2 bases from V and 2 bases from J, leaving 12 bases between. The CDR3 consists of 15 residues. This CDR3 reads CASSERTRGNTEAFF. The CDR3 nucleotides are TGTGCCAGCAGTGAAAGAACAAGGGGAAACACTGAAGCTTTCTTT.

The chain is built from TRBV6-5 and TRBJ2-3; 12 nucleotides line up with TRBD2. The germline CDR1 and CDR2 sequences are MNHEY and SVGAGI. This CDR3 contains 17 residues. V lost 2 bases and J lost 5; bases outside the gene matches: 8. CDR3 bases: TGTGCCAGCAGTTACGGGTCTAGCGGGGGGGCCCTAGATACGCAGTATTTT. Encoded protein: CASSYGSSGGALDTQYF.

J is TRBJ2-2 and V is TRBV2; D remains ambiguous. Germline CDR1 is SNHLY and CDR2 is FYNNEI. CDR3 length equals 15 residues. The V end lost 1 base, the J end lost 1 base, and 7 bases lay between the germline ends. The CDR3 nucleotides are TGTGCCAGCAGTGAAGGGGCCAAGAACACCGGGGAGCTGTTTTTT. This encodes CASSEGAKNTGELFF.

This clonotype was seen more than once but under ten times. CDR3 nucleotides: TGTGCCAGCAGCTCGACTAGCGGGAGTGAACAAGAGACCCAGTACTTC. It codes for CASSSTSGSEQETQYF. The chain joins TRBV7-9 to TRBJ2-5; the match to TRBD2 covers 12 bases. The CDR3 covers 16 residues. Germline V gene sequence: CDR1 SEHNR, CDR2 FQNEAQ (reference sequence). The V and J ends lost 4 bases and 2 bases, in that order; junction bases with no gene match: 5. Variable domain in full (rest from reference TRBV7-9 and TRBJ2-5): DTGVSQNPRHKITKRGQNVTFRCDPISEHNRLYWYRQTLGQGPEFLTYFQNEAQLEKSRLLSDRFSAERPKGSFSTLEIQRTEQGDSAMYLCASSSTSGSEQETQYFGPGTRLLVL.

CDR3: CSVDRLAGVLSKGNEQFF. CDR3 nucleotides: TGCAGCGTTGATCGCCTAGCGGGAGTATTATCTAAAGGCAATGAGCAGTTCTTC. This chain uses TRBV29-1 with TRBJ2-1; 10 nucleotides agree with TRBD2. The V gene end was trimmed by 3 bases and the J gene end by 6 bases; junction bases not matched to a gene: 17. CDR3 length equals 18 residues. Germline CDR1 and CDR2: SQVTM and ANQGSEA.

V gene TRBV4-1 combines with J gene TRBJ1-6; 12 bases fit TRBD1. This CDR3 has 17 residues. V shed 3 bases and J 8 bases; nucleotides not matched to a gene: 8. Germline CDR1 and CDR2: MGHRA and YSYEKL. The chain's CDR3 is CASSQPGQGALDSPLHF. The CDR3 bases are TGCGCCAGCAGCCAGCCGGGACAGGGGGCTCTCGATTCACCCCTCCACTTT.

This clonotype was seen a few times. This chain links TRBV12-3 or TRBV12-4 with TRBJ2-1; 7 bases line up with TRBD1. With 4 bases clipped from V and 4 bases from J, the junction kept 4 bases outside the gene matches. The CDR3 consists of 14 residues. DNA for the CDR3: TGTGCCAGCAGTTGGGACAGTAGATACAATGAGCAGTTCTTC. Encoded protein: CASSWDSRYNEQFF.

This clonotype has ten or more counts. The chain links TRBV10-3 to TRBJ2-5; TRBD1 matches 7 bases. Trimming took 2 bases from V and 3 from J; bases not matched to a gene: 15. Germline V lookup: CDR1 ENHRY, CDR2 SYGVKD. The CDR3 has 18 amino acids. CDR3 nucleotides: TGTGCCATCAGTGAGCCCCAGATGCTTGACAGGGTAAAAGAGACCCAGTACTTC. It specifies CAISEPQMLDRVKETQYF.

The chain uses TRBV28 and TRBJ2-1; 10 bases agree with TRBD1. The CDR3 has 15 amino acids. Germline V gene sequence: CDR1 MDHEN, CDR2 SYDVKM. Trimming took 2 bases from V and 6 from J; bases not matched to a gene: 4. The CDR3 sequence is CASSLETGGFNEQFF. CDR3 in DNA: TGTGCCAGCAGTTTAGAGACAGGGGGCTTCAATGAGCAGTTCTTC.

The J gene is TRBJ2-2, the V gene TRBV7-8; 11 bases agree with TRBD1. This CDR3 region has 14 residues. The germline gives CDR1 SGHVS, CDR2 FQNEAQ. Trimming took 4 bases from V and 7 from J; bases not matched to a gene: 2. The CDR3 loop reads CASSSGTGGGELFF. CDR3 nucleotides: TGTGCCAGCAGCTCTGGGACAGGGGGCGGGGAGCTGTTTTTT.

The chain is built from TRBV4-2 and TRBJ2-3; 12 bases are a match to TRBD2. J gave up 5 bases and V 0 bases, and 6 bases lay outside the gene matches. The length of the CDR3 is 17 residues. Germline values: CDR1 LGHNA, CDR2 YNFKEQ. CDR3: CASSQEGLAGSRDTQYF. In DNA form, the CDR3 reads TGTGCCAGCAGCCAAGAAGGACTAGCGGGAAGTAGAGATACGCAGTATTTT.

V gene TRBV24-1 combines with J gene TRBJ2-7; TRBD1 matches 8 bases. Germline assignment: CDR1 KGHDR and CDR2 SFDVKD. The CDR3 extends over 16 amino acids. Trimming took 7 bases from V and 3 from J; bases not matched to a gene: 13. The CDR3 here is CATRTESRRGHYEQYF. Here the CDR3 DNA reads TGTGCCACCAGGACAGAGAGTCGCAGGGGGCACTACGAGCAGTACTTC.

Many counts were recorded for this clonotype. V is TRBV5-1 and J is TRBJ1-5, with unresolved D. CDR1 is SGHRS, CDR2 YFSETQ, per germline. This CDR3 region has 17 residues. V lost 0 bases, J lost 0 bases, and 13 bases lay in between. The CDR3 DNA follows: TGCGCCAGCAGCTTGGTCCAGGAGAGAACTAGCAATCAGCCCCAGCATTTT. It yields the protein CASSLVQERTSNQPQHF.

This clonotype was counted only a few times. This chain uses TRBV29-1 with TRBJ2-5, with 16 nucleotides matching TRBD2. Germline CDR1 is SQVTM and CDR2 is ANQGSEA. This CDR3 comprises 16 residues. Trimming cost V 1 base and J 5 bases; bases outside gene matches: 4. The CDR3 sequence is CSVEGGLAGGKETQYF. For the CDR3, the DNA is TGCAGCGTTGAAGGGGGACTAGCGGGAGGGAAGGAGACCCAGTACTTC.

This clonotype came up many times. The chain joins TRBV12-3 or TRBV12-4 to TRBJ2-5; D perhaps matches TRBD2 (5 bases). V was clipped by 6 bases and J by 4 bases, with 15 bases between them. The CDR3 runs to 14 residues. CDR3 sequence (DNA): TGTGCCAGCAGCCCACTATCGGGGTTAGAGACCCAGTACTTC. It codes for CASSPLSGLETQYF.

This clonotype has a count of ten or more. The rearrangement joins TRBV2 to TRBJ2-5; D is uncertain. The CDR3 loop spans 13 amino acids. Germline lookup yields CDR1 SNHLY and CDR2 FYNNEI. V was pared by 5 bases and J by 5 bases, with 12 bases between. The CDR3 loop reads CASSLVTVETQYF. The CDR3 DNA is TGTGCCAGCAGTTTGGTTACGGTGGAGACCCAGTACTTC.

This clonotype was recorded many times. The chain carries TRBV29-1 and TRBJ2-1; the D gene is possibly TRBD1 (6 bases). The V and J ends lost 6 bases and 3 bases respectively, with 12 bases between them. This CDR3 has 13 residues. The germline V gene has CDR1 SQVTM and CDR2 ANQGSEA. This chain's CDR3 is CSVHRDNYNEQFF. The CDR3 region has the DNA TGCAGCGTCCACCGGGACAACTACAATGAGCAGTTCTTC.